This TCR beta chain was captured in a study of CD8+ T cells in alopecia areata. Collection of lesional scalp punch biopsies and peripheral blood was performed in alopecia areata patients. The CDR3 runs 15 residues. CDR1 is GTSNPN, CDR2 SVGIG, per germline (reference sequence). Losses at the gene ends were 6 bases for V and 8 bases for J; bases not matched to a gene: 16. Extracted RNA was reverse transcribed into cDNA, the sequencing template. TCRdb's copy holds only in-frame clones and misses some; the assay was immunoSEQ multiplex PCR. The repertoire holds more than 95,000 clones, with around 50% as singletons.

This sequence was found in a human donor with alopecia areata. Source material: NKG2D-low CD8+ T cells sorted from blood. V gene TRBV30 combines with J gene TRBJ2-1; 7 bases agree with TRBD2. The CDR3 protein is CACMVGLGRGDEQFF. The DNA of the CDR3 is TGTGCCTGCATGGTAGGACTAGGGAGGGGCGATGAGCAGTTCTTC.